The 14 T cell receptor beta chains below were found in one sample sequenced in a study of CD4 T cells in relation to SARS-CoV-2 and coronaviruses. No antigen is known for these receptors. Some clones are missing from TCRdb's copy, which holds only in-frame ones; the method was immunoSEQ multiplex PCR. This sample has roughly 30,000 clones, with roughly 76% found just once. The source material was memory CD4+ T cells from PBMCs, cultured in vitro. The receptors stem from an adult with COVID-19.

The chain recombines TRBV19 with TRBJ2-3; D may be TRBD2 (6 bases). The CDR3 contains 13 residues. The germline V gene encodes CDR1 LNHDA and CDR2 SQIVND (reference sequence). V lost 3 bases and J 5 bases, leaving 9 bases between the germline ends. The CDR3 coding sequence is TGTGCCAGTAGTATTCGGCGGGGAGATACGCAGTATTTT. This sequence encodes CASSIRRGDTQYF.

This chain joins TRBV7-2 and TRBJ1-5; D is unresolved. The CDR3 covers 15 residues. Germline V lookup: CDR1 SGHTA, CDR2 FQGNSA. V dropped 2 bases and J dropped 0 bases, with 8 bases sitting between them. CDR3 region: CASSLLGISNQPQHF. CDR3 bases: TGTGCCAGCAGCTTATTAGGGATTAGCAATCAGCCCCAGCATTTT.

The table lists this clone with a few counts. The J gene is TRBJ2-7, the V gene TRBV6-1; D is unclear. Per germline, CDR1 MNHNS and CDR2 SASEGT. CDR3 length: 16 amino acids. Trimming stripped 2 bases from V and 3 bases from J, with 17 bases between. CDR3 amino acids: CASSEMGYGIGYEQYF. The CDR3 DNA sequence: TGTGCCAGCAGTGAAATGGGGTATGGGATTGGCTACGAGCAGTACTTC.

The chain joins TRBV27 to TRBJ1-2; 7 bases agree with TRBD1. Trimming at V came to 5 bases and at J to 4 bases, leaving 7 bases not matched to a gene. In germline, CDR1 is MNHEY, CDR2 SMNVEV (reference sequence). CDR3 length: 14 amino acids. For the CDR3, the DNA is TGTGCCAGCAGTCGGGGACAGACCATCTATGGCTACACCTTC. Protein sequence: CASSRGQTIYGYTF.

J is TRBJ1-1 and V is TRBV29-1; unclear D gene. There are 14 residues in the CDR3. Trimming took 0 bases from V and 5 from J, leaving 13 bases between them. Per the germline V gene, CDR1 is SQVTM and CDR2 is ANQGSEA. CDR3: CSVEDNLSRTEAFF. CDR3 coding DNA: TGCAGCGTTGAAGACAATCTCTCGAGGACTGAAGCTTTCTTT.

This clone was seen only a few times. The CDR3 loop is CASSPRSRGELGEAFF. Written as DNA, the CDR3 is TGTGCCAGCAGCCCGAGATCAAGGGGGGAATTGGGTGAAGCTTTCTTT. The chain recombines TRBV3-1 (or the pseudogene TRBV3-2) with TRBJ1-1; possibly TRBD1 for D (6 bases). The CDR3 covers 16 residues. Deletions cut 4 bases from V and 7 bases from J, with 22 bases between. Germline loops: CDR1 LGHDT, CDR2 YNNKEL (reference sequence).

The rearrangement uses TRBV18 and TRBJ1-2; a weak D match, TRBD1 (6 bases). The CDR3 runs to 14 residues. The V end lost 3 bases, the J end lost 3 bases, and 11 bases lay between the germline ends. CDR1 and CDR2 (germline): KGHSH, LQKENI. In DNA form, the CDR3 reads TGTGCCAGCTCACCCCTACAGGGTTACTATGGCTACACCTTC. It specifies CASSPLQGYYGYTF.

J is TRBJ2-6 and V is TRBV6-2 or TRBV6-3; D ambiguous. This CDR3 spans 14 amino acids. Germline V gene sequence: CDR1 MNHEY, CDR2 SVGEGT. Trimming cost V 2 bases and J 0 bases, with 2 bases left between them. The CDR3 region is CASSYLSGANVLTF. The DNA for the CDR3 is TGTGCCAGCAGTTACCTCTCTGGGGCCAACGTCCTGACTTTC.

The chain uses TRBV4-3 and TRBJ2-7; D tentatively reads TRBD1 or TRBD2 (5 bases each). The CDR3 is 15 amino acids. V was shortened by 2 bases and J by 2 bases, with 13 bases between the two germline ends. Germline V gives CDR1 LGHNA, CDR2 YSLEER. CDR3 in DNA: TGCGCCAGCAGCCAAACATCGGGACCCACCTACGAGCAGTACTTC. It translates to CASSQTSGPTYEQYF.

The chain couples TRBV25-1 to TRBJ2-2; no firm D call. From germline, CDR1 is MGHDK and CDR2 SYGVNS. The V and J ends lost 5 bases and 6 bases respectively, with 10 bases between them. The CDR3 spans 13 residues. The CDR3 is CASSYSPAGELFF. For the CDR3, the DNA is TGTGCCAGCAGTTATAGTCCCGCCGGGGAGCTGTTTTTT.

The genes are TRBV10-3 and TRBJ2-7; D possibly uses TRBD1 or TRBD2 (6 bases each). The ends were cut back, 2 bases at V and 2 bases at J, with 10 bases in the middle. This CDR3 comprises 14 residues. Looked up from germline, CDR1 is ENHRY and CDR2 is SYGVKD. For the CDR3, the DNA is TGTGCCATCAGTGAGGGCGGGACAACCTACGAGCAGTACTTC. It translates to CAISEGGTTYEQYF.

The J gene is TRBJ2-1, the V gene TRBV29-1; 9 bases agree with TRBD2. This CDR3 contains 14 residues. Looked up from germline, CDR1 is SQVTM and CDR2 is ANQGSEA. The trim removed 4 bases at V and 8 bases at J, leaving 9 bases unmatched. The CDR3 DNA reads TGCAGCGTTGTAATCGGCGGGAGGGCGGATGAGCAGTTCTTC. Protein: CSVVIGGRADEQFF.

The V call is TRBV3-1 (or the pseudogene TRBV3-2), the J call TRBJ1-2; 8 bases line up with TRBD1. V lost 5 bases and J lost 4; bases outside the gene matches: 6. Germline V gene sequence: CDR1 LGHDT, CDR2 YNNKEL (reference sequence). The length of the CDR3 is 14 residues. The CDR3 nucleotides read TGTGCCAGCAGCGATCGACAGGGGATCTATGGCTACACCTTC. Protein sequence: CASSDRQGIYGYTF.

This sequence joins TRBV7-9 and TRBJ2-7; D not resolved. Germline CDR1 and CDR2: SEHNR and FQNEAQ (reference sequence). There are 11 residues in the CDR3. Trimming left V 0 bases short and J 6 bases short, with 3 bases between. The CDR3 is CASSLAFEQYF. For the CDR3, the DNA is TGTGCCAGCAGCTTAGCGTTCGAGCAGTACTTC.